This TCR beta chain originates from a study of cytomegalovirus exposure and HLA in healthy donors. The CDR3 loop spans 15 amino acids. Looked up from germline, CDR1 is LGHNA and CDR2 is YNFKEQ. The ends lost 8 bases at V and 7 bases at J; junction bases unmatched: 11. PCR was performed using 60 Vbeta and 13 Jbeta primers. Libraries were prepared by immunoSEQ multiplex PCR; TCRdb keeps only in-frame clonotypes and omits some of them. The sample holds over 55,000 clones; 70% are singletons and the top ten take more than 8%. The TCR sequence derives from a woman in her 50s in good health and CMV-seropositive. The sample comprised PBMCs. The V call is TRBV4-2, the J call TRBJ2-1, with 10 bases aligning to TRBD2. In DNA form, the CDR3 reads TGTGCCAGCTCCCTCAGCGGGAGGGGGGCAAATGAGCAGTTCTTC. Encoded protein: CASSLSGRGANEQFF.